The next 13 T cell receptor beta chains were all read from a single sample in a study of T cells in Graves' hyperthyroidism and ophthalmopathy. TCR beta CDR3 regions were amplified from RNA transcripts. The HTBI primer set drove a first-round RT-PCR of the TCR CDR3. From the multiplex PCR reads, TCRdb called clonotypes with MiXCR, one entry per CDR3 protein. Here the sample spans about 350,000 distinct CDR3 sequences, approximately 14% being singletons. Sequencing input: blood. The receptors derive from a woman aged 60-70 years with Graves' ophthalmopathy.

This rearrangement joins TRBV18 to TRBJ1-2, with D possibly matching TRBD1 (6 bases). Germline V gives CDR1 KGHSH, CDR2 LQKENI. V dropped 3 bases and J dropped 8 bases, with 19 bases sitting between them. The CDR3 consists of 15 residues. CDR3: CASSPWTDRSWGYTF. The CDR3 DNA is TGTGCCAGCTCACCTTGGACAGACCGCTCTTGGGGCTACACCTTC.

This clonotype was observed many times. The chain has TRBV12-3 or TRBV12-4 and TRBJ1-2, with 7 bases that match TRBD1. V lost 5 bases, J lost 4 bases, and 7 bases stayed unmatched. The CDR3 loop spans 14 amino acids. The CDR3 nucleotides read TGTGCCAGCAGTCCACAGGGGCCCTTCTATGGCTACACCTTC. As protein: CASSPQGPFYGYTF.

Many counts were recorded for this clonotype. The rearrangement uses TRBV24-1 and TRBJ1-2; no clear D gene. Trimming left V 0 bases short and J 3 bases short, with 7 bases between. Germline assignment: CDR1 KGHDR and CDR2 SFDVKD. The CDR3 loop spans 14 amino acids. Here the CDR3 DNA reads TGTGCCACCAGTGATTTGTCTAGGGACTATGGCTACACCTTC. It encodes CATSDLSRDYGYTF.

This chain connects TRBV25-1 to TRBJ1-1, with no clear D. The CDR3 loop spans 13 amino acids. V was shortened by 1 base and J by 1 base, with 4 bases between the two germline ends. Looked up from germline, CDR1 is MGHDK and CDR2 is SYGVNS. CDR3 in amino acids: CASSEWKNTEAFF. CDR3 nucleotides: TGTGCCAGCAGTGAATGGAAGAACACTGAAGCTTTCTTT.

Points on this clonotype: Being one base from a much bigger clone, this may be a read error. The J gene is TRBJ1-5, the V gene TRBV20-1; no definite D call. V was shortened by 1 base and J by 0 bases, with 19 bases between the two germline ends. This CDR3 is 18 amino acids long. Germline CDR1 DFQATT, CDR2 SNEGSKA (reference sequence). The CDR3 nucleotides read TGCAGTGCTAGAGGGTTTTCCTCGGGAGAGTATAGCAATCAGCCCCAGCATTTT. Translated: CSARGFSSGEYSNQPQHF.

The rearrangement uses TRBV6-1 and TRBJ1-5; 7 nucleotides line up with TRBD1. CDR3 length: 14 amino acids. The V gene's germline CDR1 is MNHNS and CDR2 SASEGT. The junction had 7 bases not matched to a gene; V was cut back by 7 bases and J by 4 bases. CDR3 residues: CASNRQGYNQPQHF. The DNA of the CDR3 is TGTGCCAGCAATAGACAGGGCTATAATCAGCCCCAGCATTTT.

This clonotype was seen a handful of times. The chain joins TRBV12-3 or TRBV12-4 to TRBJ1-3; the match to TRBD1 covers 8 bases. CDR3 size: 19 residues. V was clipped by 0 bases and J by 5 bases; unmatched bases: 15. The CDR3, as DNA: TGTGCCAGCAGTTTAGCGTCCGGGACAGGCGGGGGGTCAAGAAACACCATATATTTT. Translated: CASSLASGTGGGSRNTIYF.

This clonotype was seen repeatedly, ten times or more. The chain uses TRBV2 and TRBJ2-1; D unclear. CDR1 and CDR2 (germline): SNHLY, FYNNEI. The CDR3 is 14 residues long. Trimming removed 1 base at V and 9 bases at J, with 13 bases between. CDR3 loop: CASSEGRALSEQFF. CDR3 coding DNA: TGTGCCAGCAGTGAAGGTAGGGCGTTGAGTGAGCAGTTCTTC.

This clonotype was recorded many times. V usage is TRBV28 and J usage is TRBJ1-2, with D possibly being TRBD1 (5 bases). Germline CDR1 and CDR2: MDHEN and SYDVKM. This CDR3 contains 13 residues. Deletions cut 10 bases from V and 2 bases from J, with 14 bases between. CDR3 region: CATQRGRNYGYTF. CDR3 bases: TGTGCCACCCAAAGGGGCAGAAACTATGGCTACACCTTC.

This clonotype has only a few counts. The gene calls are TRBV28 and TRBJ2-7; D is possibly TRBD1 or TRBD2 (5 bases each). The V and J ends lost 8 bases and 2 bases respectively, with 10 bases between them. Germline V lookup: CDR1 MDHEN, CDR2 SYDVKM. The CDR3 is made up of 12 amino acids. The CDR3 coding sequence is TGTGCCAGCGAGGGACGGACCTACGAGCAGTACTTC. Translation gives CASEGRTYEQYF.

Comments on this clonotype: A read error may explain this, as a much larger clone is one base away. The rearrangement links TRBV20-1 to TRBJ1-1; 7 bases match TRBD1. Germline lookup yields CDR1 DFQATT and CDR2 SNEGSKA (reference sequence). This CDR3 has 15 residues. This chain's CDR3 is CSARIQGEPVTGAFF. The CDR3 region has the DNA TGCAGTGCTAGAATCCAGGGGGAGCCCGTGACTGGAGCTTTCTTT.

The chain employs TRBV3-1 and TRBJ1-2, with a weak D call TRBD1 (6 bases). Trimming pared 5 bases from V and 6 bases from J, leaving 16 bases between. The CDR3 is 14 residues long. The germline CDR1 and CDR2 sequences are LGHDT and YNNKEL (reference sequence). Here the CDR3 reads CASSYRASRDGYTF. DNA for the CDR3: TGTGCCAGCAGCTACAGGGCCTCCAGGGATGGCTACACCTTC. The entire variable domain, with the rest obtained from reference TRBV3-1 and TRBJ1-2, is as follows: DTAVSQTPKYLVTQMGNDKSIKCEQNLGHDTMYWYKQDSKKFLKIMFSYNNKELIINETVPNRFSPKSPDKAHLNLHINSLELGDSAVYFCASSYRASRDGYTFGSGTRLTVV.

This clonotype has more than one count but fewer than ten. This rearrangement joins TRBV5-1 to TRBJ2-2; a weak D match, TRBD1 (5 bases). V was clipped by 0 bases and J by 4 bases, with 13 bases between them. Germline CDR1 is SGHRS and CDR2 is YFSETQ. The CDR3 length is 16 residues. The CDR3 reads CASSLVAGSPTGELFF. CDR3 bases: TGCGCCAGCAGCTTGGTCGCAGGGTCACCCACCGGGGAGCTGTTTTTT.